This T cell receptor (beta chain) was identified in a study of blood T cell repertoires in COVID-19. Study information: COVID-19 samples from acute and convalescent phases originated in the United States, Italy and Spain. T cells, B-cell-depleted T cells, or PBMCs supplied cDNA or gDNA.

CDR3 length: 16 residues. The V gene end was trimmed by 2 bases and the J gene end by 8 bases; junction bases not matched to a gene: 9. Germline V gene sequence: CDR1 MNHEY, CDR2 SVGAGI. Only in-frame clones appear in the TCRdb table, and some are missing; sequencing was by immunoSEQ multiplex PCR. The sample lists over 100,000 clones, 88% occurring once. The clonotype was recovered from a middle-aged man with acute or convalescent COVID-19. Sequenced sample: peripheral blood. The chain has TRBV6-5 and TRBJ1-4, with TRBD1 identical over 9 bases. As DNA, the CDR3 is TGTGCCAGCAGTTACCAACCGACAGGGGGTGCGGAAAAACTGTTTTTT. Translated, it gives CASSYQPTGGAEKLFF.